These 10 T cell receptor beta chains were sequenced from one sample in a study of blood T cell repertoires in COVID-19. The data were produced by immunoSEQ multiplex PCR, yet TCRdb's version contains in-frame clones alone and is incomplete. The table lists about 170,000 clones, roughly 90% of them singletons. Sequencing used PBMCs or T cells enriched from blood (not recorded which). These receptors were obtained from a woman aged 50 to 65 who had recovered from COVID-19.

The V gene is TRBV6-6, the J gene TRBJ1-6; D call uncertain. From germline, CDR1 is MNHNY and CDR2 SVGAGI (reference sequence). V lost 6 bases and J lost 6, with 15 bases in between. The length of the CDR3 is 15 residues. The CDR3 spells CASSAASAINSPLHF. CDR3 nucleotide sequence: TGTGCCAGCAGCGCTGCTAGTGCTATTAATTCACCCCTCCACTTT.

The chain employs TRBV10-3 and TRBJ1-1; TRBD1 agrees at 9 bases. Germline values: CDR1 ENHRY, CDR2 SYGVKD. The CDR3 is made up of 11 amino acids. J gave up 8 bases and V 8 bases, and 3 bases lay outside the gene matches. The CDR3: CAIGTGREAFF. In DNA form, the CDR3 reads TGTGCCATCGGGACAGGGAGAGAAGCTTTCTTT.

This clone occurred once. This rearrangement joins TRBV11-2 to TRBJ2-1, with a possible D match to TRBD2 (6 bases). V shed 3 bases and J shed 0 bases, with 9 bases lying between them. The germline CDR1 and CDR2 sequences are SGHAT and FQNNGV. This CDR3 has 15 residues. CDR3 loop: CASSFGGSSYNEQFF. The CDR3 DNA is TGTGCCAGCAGCTTTGGAGGGAGCTCCTACAATGAGCAGTTCTTC. Full variable domain (remainder filled in from reference TRBV11-2 and TRBJ2-1): EAGVAQSPRYKIIEKRQSVAFWCNPISGHATLYWYQQILGQGPKLLIQFQNNGVVDDSQLPKDRFSAERLKGVDSTLKIQPAKLEDSAVYLCASSFGGSSYNEQFFGPGTRLTVL.

The chain couples TRBV5-1 to TRBJ1-5; TRBD1 aligns across 7 bases. Germline assignment: CDR1 SGHRS and CDR2 YFSETQ. This CDR3 region has 16 residues. V lost 1 base and J lost 5; bases outside the gene matches: 9. The DNA of the CDR3 is TGCGCCAGCAGCTTGTTTTACAGGGGCTCCTATCAGCCCCAGCATTTT. The encoded protein is CASSLFYRGSYQPQHF.

This clone was observed once. The gene calls are TRBV19 and TRBJ2-7; a weak D match, TRBD1 (5 bases). This CDR3 spans 15 amino acids. CDR1 is LNHDA, CDR2 SQIVND, per germline (reference sequence). Trimming removed 5 bases at V and 4 bases at J, with 18 bases between. Here the CDR3 reads CASSPGHAGVYEQYF. The CDR3 DNA reads as TGTGCCAGTAGTCCCGGACACGCCGGTGTGTACGAGCAGTACTTC.

CDR3 coding DNA: TGTGCCAGCAGCCAAGAGAGTTTATCGGGACAGGGGGCCTACGAGCAGTACTTC. It yields the protein CASSQESLSGQGAYEQYF. V usage is TRBV4-2 and J usage is TRBJ2-7; 11 nucleotides match TRBD1. The CDR3 loop spans 18 amino acids. V was clipped by 0 bases and J by 2 bases; unmatched bases: 9. From germline, CDR1 is LGHNA and CDR2 YNFKEQ.

This clone was counted between two and nine times. This CDR3 is CASSLEERVGNEQFF. DNA for the CDR3: TGTGCCAGCAGCTTAGAGGAGCGGGTGGGCAATGAGCAGTTCTTC. This chain joins TRBV7-9 and TRBJ2-1; D is perhaps TRBD2 (6 bases). CDR1 is SEHNR and CDR2 is FQNEAQ in the germline V gene (reference sequence). The CDR3 spans 15 residues. V was pared by 1 base and J by 6 bases, with 13 bases between.

The chain joins TRBV7-9 to TRBJ1-5; D not certain. V lost 5 bases, J lost 4 bases, and 6 bases lay in between. This CDR3 has 12 amino acids. CDR1 is SEHNR and CDR2 is FQNEAQ in the germline V gene (reference sequence). The CDR3 DNA sequence: TGTGCCAGCAGCGAGAGTAATCAGCCCCAGCATTTT. Its translation is CASSESNQPQHF.

This sequence joins TRBV5-8 and TRBJ2-3; TRBD2 might be the D (5 bases). There are 16 residues in the CDR3. Deletions cut 5 bases from V and 0 bases from J, with 16 bases between. Germline V CDR1 and CDR2: SGHTS, YDEGEE. CDR3 region: CASSSFMGVSTDTQYF. The CDR3 bases are TGTGCCAGCAGTTCTTTCATGGGAGTTAGCACAGATACGCAGTATTTT. Supplemented by reference TRBV5-8 and TRBJ2-3, the full variable domain reads EAGVTQSPTHLIKTRGQQATLRCSPISGHTSVYWYQQALGLGLQFLLWYDEGEERNRGNFPPRFSGRQFPNYSSELNVNALELEDSALYLCASSSFMGVSTDTQYFGPGTRLTVL.

The V call is TRBV28, the J call TRBJ1-1; weak D call: TRBD1 (5 bases). CDR1 and CDR2 from the germline V gene are MDHEN and SYDVKM. The CDR3 consists of 14 residues. The V end lost 6 bases, the J end lost 1 base, and 12 bases lay between the germline ends. CDR3 nucleotide sequence: TGTGCCAGCAGCTCGCCTACAGGGAACACTGAAGCTTTCTTT. This encodes CASSSPTGNTEAFF.